A selection of T cell receptor beta chains follows, all from one sample in a study of monozygotic twins with inflammatory bowel disease. TCRdb re-called the 5' RACE reads and catalogs CDR3 proteins one per entry, DNA excluded. The repertoire shows 200,000 to 250,000 distinct CDR3 sequences; the top ten hold around 1.5%. Sequencing was performed on blood. The receptors shown here come from a human donor with ulcerative colitis or Crohn's disease, or a healthy co-twin of an affected twin (not recorded which). CDR3s include the opening cysteine and the closing phenylalanine or tryptophan. The order of the fields is clone size, V gene, J gene, CDR3 protein. Only some rows state a clone size, as once, few, many or a class for expanded clones.

NA	TRBV12-3/TRBV12-4	TRBJ2-3	CASSRGQIRYTDTQYF
NA	TRBV10-3	TRBJ1-6	CALAEEVGSPLHF
NA	TRBV5-1	TRBJ2-1	CASSGPLGGRDRHNEQFF
NA	TRBV15	TRBJ2-7	CATSGGRGLNYEQYF
NA	TRBV7-2	TRBJ2-7	CASSAYSGGNEQYF
NA	TRBV7-8	TRBJ1-1	CASSRYVNTEAFF
NA	TRBV7-2	TRBJ1-6	CASSRRQFNSPLHF
NA	TRBV6-1	TRBJ1-2	CASSLTGGPISYGYTF
NA	TRBV7-2	TRBJ1-5	CASSPLGAYNQPQHF
NA	TRBV7-2	TRBJ2-2	CASSPGGVSGELFF
NA	TRBV5-1	TRBJ2-3	CASRVSTDTQYF
NA	TRBV10-3	TRBJ1-1	CAISEKGRNTEAFF
NA	TRBV29-1	TRBJ2-1	CSVDGGAPLYNEQFF
NA	TRBV6-1	TRBJ1-1	CASSPNWENTEAFF
NA	TRBV6-5	TRBJ1-4	CASSYFLKATNEKLFF
NA	TRBV7-9	TRBJ1-2	CASSLDPGVKGYTF
large	TRBV3-1	TRBJ2-1	CASSQLAGSSYNEQFF
NA	TRBV6-6	TRBJ2-7	CATGYTYEQYF
NA	TRBV6-1	TRBJ2-3	CASSPTRDTDTQYF
NA	TRBV5-4	TRBJ2-7	CASSLGGAGTLETF
NA	TRBV19	TRBJ2-6	CASSIDLSGANVLTF
NA	TRBV19	TRBJ1-1	CASIVGQRHTEAFF
NA	TRBV5-8	TRBJ2-1	CASSLETGRYNEQFF
NA	TRBV20-1	TRBJ1-2	CSGGAGTGVVSF
NA	TRBV9	TRBJ1-6	CASSARDGQSPLHF
NA	TRBV12-3/TRBV12-4	TRBJ2-3	CASSSRTFSTDTQYF
NA	TRBV5-1	TRBJ2-7	CASSPRRGSLSPEQYF